Below are 17 T cell receptor beta chains sequenced from a single sample in a study of vaccination and CD4 T cells after COVID-19 (dated by TCRdb to 2022 to 2024). Explained via the paper, the time point label denotes: late sampling 161 to 241 days after vaccination in a few convalescent patients. The sample's treatment or condition label is to be understood as: approximately 9-day PBMC culture with coronavirus spike peptide pools or control peptides (ViraFEST assay). Library preparation was by PCR. TCRdb lists the instrument as Illumina iSeq 100. DNA from cultured CD4+ T cells underwent TCR sequencing with the Oncomine TCR Beta short-read assay at the Johns Hopkins FTIC core. The public reads were run again by TCRdb, first through fastp at Q25 and then through MiXCR, and only productive beta chains were kept. CDR3 protein sequences are deduplicated, and each keeps its most common genes and DNA. Present in this sample are 20,000 to 30,000 distinct CDR3 sequences, over 25% of which were seen just once. The ten largest clones take up roughly 7.2% of the sample.

Their target antigens are unknown. The input for sequencing was CD4+ T cells from blood, cultured in vitro, taken about 7 months after SARS-CoV-2 vaccination. These receptors were collected from a human donor who had recovered from COVID-19.

This clonotype was observed a single time. The CDR3 region has the DNA TGTGCCATCTCCTTGGGACTTAGCACAGATACGCAGTATTTT. Encoded protein: CAISLGLSTDTQYF. The rearrangement uses TRBV10-3 and TRBJ2-3, with a tentative D call TRBD2 (6 bases). CDR3 size: 14 residues. Germline CDR1 ENHRY, CDR2 SYGVKD. V was clipped by 8 bases and J by 0 bases, with 12 bases between them.

The J gene is TRBJ2-7, the V gene TRBV28; tentatively, D is TRBD2 (6 bases). Trimming removed 5 bases from V and 6 bases from J, with 14 bases in between. CDR1 and CDR2 (germline): MDHEN, SYDVKM. CDR3 length: 13 residues. The CDR3 DNA reads TGTGCCAGCAGTCGGCGGGAAGGCCTCGAGCAGTACTTC. Translating gives CASSRREGLEQYF.

The chain recombines TRBV28 with TRBJ2-5; 8 positions match TRBD2. J was trimmed by 4 bases and V by 7 bases; bases with no gene match: 14. The germline gives CDR1 MDHEN, CDR2 SYDVKM. This CDR3 spans 16 amino acids. CDR3 region: CASTQRVGRAIETQYF. Written as DNA, the CDR3 is TGTGCCAGCACCCAGCGAGTCGGGAGGGCCATAGAGACCCAGTACTTC.

Within the sample, this clonotype is medium-sized (0.01 to 0.1%). The chain carries TRBV7-2 and TRBJ1-6; D gene uncertain. Germline CDR1 and CDR2: SGHTA and FQGNSA. Trimming took off 5 bases at V and 5 bases at J, with 13 bases between the two ends. The CDR3 consists of 15 residues. The CDR3 sequence is CASSILGNNNSPLHF. CDR3 nucleotides: TGTGCCAGCAGCATCCTGGGGAATAATAATTCACCCCTCCACTTT.

The rearrangement uses TRBV5-1 and TRBJ2-5; 12 nucleotides line up with TRBD1. The CDR3 covers 16 residues. V shed 4 bases and J 5 bases; nucleotides not matched to a gene: 9. CDR1 is SGHRS, CDR2 YFSETQ, per germline. Here the CDR3 DNA reads TGCGCCAGCAGCCCCACGGGACAGGGGGCGTTGGAGACCCAGTACTTC. Amino acid sequence: CASSPTGQGALETQYF.

The chain joins TRBV20-1 to TRBJ2-3, with D perhaps TRBD2 (6 bases). The CDR3 extends over 15 amino acids. Germline V gene lookup returns CDR1 DFQATT and CDR2 SNEGSKA (reference sequence). V shed 2 bases and J shed 0 bases, with 12 bases lying between them. CDR3 nucleotides: TGCAGTGCTAGATTGACCGGGAGAAGCACAGATACGCAGTATTTT. This translates into CSARLTGRSTDTQYF.

The chain employs TRBV24-1 and TRBJ2-1, with 10 bases fitting TRBD2. The CDR3 length is 16 residues. Germline CDR1 KGHDR, CDR2 SFDVKD. V shed 4 bases, J shed 4 bases, and the junction held 6 bases outside the gene matches. This chain's CDR3 is CATSDETSGKYNEQFF. CDR3 DNA sequence: TGTGCCACCAGTGACGAAACTAGCGGGAAGTACAATGAGCAGTTCTTC.

This clonotype was detected only a few times. V and J are TRBV20-1 and TRBJ2-6; D is possibly TRBD1 (5 bases). CDR3 length: 15 residues. The V gene lost 3 bases and the J gene lost 4 bases, with 13 bases spanning the gap. Germline V CDR1 and CDR2: DFQATT, SNEGSKA (reference sequence). The CDR3 nucleotides read TGCAGTGCTAGGGTCCCCAGGGAAGGGGCCAACGTCCTGACTTTC. Translation gives CSARVPREGANVLTF.

This clonotype ranks as medium-sized (0.01 to 0.1%). The chain couples TRBV6-1 to TRBJ1-2; a possible D gene is TRBD1 (6 bases). V lost 2 bases, J lost 3 bases, and 25 bases lay in between. Germline CDR1 reads MNHNS; CDR2 reads SASEGT. The CDR3 is made up of 19 amino acids. The CDR3 DNA sequence: TGTGCCAGCAGTGAAAGGCCGTCGAGCGGGGGCGGAGGTCACTATGGCTACACCTTC. It codes for CASSERPSSGGGGHYGYTF.

This chain uses TRBV6-1 with TRBJ2-1, with D unresolved. The CDR3 is 14 residues long. Germline assignment: CDR1 MNHNS and CDR2 SASEGT. Between the trimmed V and J ends, which lost 4 bases and 6 bases, there was a span of 13 bases. The CDR3 sequence: CASSVSARLNEQFF. The CDR3 bases are TGTGCCAGCAGTGTTAGTGCGCGCCTCAATGAGCAGTTCTTC.

This clonotype is classed as medium-sized (0.01 to 0.1%). The chain recombines TRBV4-1 with TRBJ2-2, with TRBD2 matching 12 bases. Germline V gives CDR1 MGHRA, CDR2 YSYEKL. The CDR3 sequence is 17 residues long. The junction had 4 bases not matched to a gene; V was cut back by 1 base and J by 4 bases. The CDR3 reads CASSQASGRASTGELFF. CDR3 nucleotide sequence: TGCGCCAGCAGCCAAGCTAGCGGGAGGGCCTCCACCGGGGAGCTGTTTTTT.

This clonotype was seen only a few times. The chain is built from TRBV20-1 and TRBJ2-7, with TRBD2 identical over 10 bases. CDR1 and CDR2 from the germline V gene are DFQATT and SNEGSKA (reference sequence). The length of the CDR3 is 16 residues. V was pared by 3 bases and J by 2 bases, with 10 bases of the junction left unmatched. CDR3: CSASSASGSSTYEQYF. CDR3 bases: TGCAGTGCTAGTTCGGCTAGCGGGAGTTCGACCTACGAGCAGTACTTC.

The CDR3 protein is CASSLKVNTGELFF. The CDR3, as DNA: TGTGCCAGCAGCTTAAAGGTCAACACCGGGGAGCTGTTTTTT. This sequence joins TRBV7-9 and TRBJ2-2, with D uncertain. In germline, CDR1 is SEHNR, CDR2 FQNEAQ (reference sequence). The V gene lost 2 bases and the J gene lost 2 bases, with 6 bases spanning the gap. The CDR3 has 14 residues.

This clonotype was observed a few times. J is TRBJ2-1 and V is TRBV6-2 or TRBV6-3, with 8 bases identical to TRBD2. The junction had 8 bases not matched to a gene; V was cut back by 2 bases and J by 8 bases. This CDR3 is built from 15 residues. Germline V gene lookup returns CDR1 MNHEY and CDR2 SVGEGT. CDR3 coding DNA: TGTGCCAGCAGTTACGGAGCGGGAGCGCGTGATGAGCAGTTCTTC. Translating it yields CASSYGAGARDEQFF.

The rearrangement joins TRBV19 to TRBJ2-7, with a tentative D call TRBD2 (6 bases). The CDR3 contains 18 residues. V was shortened by 5 bases and J by 0 bases, with 23 bases between the two germline ends. Germline V gene data show CDR1 as LNHDA and CDR2 as SQIVND (reference sequence). CDR3 loop: CASSSLRGALGGSYEQYF. The CDR3 region has the DNA TGTGCCAGTAGTTCCCTCCGGGGAGCCCTGGGGGGCTCCTACGAGCAGTACTTC.

Concerning this clonotype itself: The junction departs from the called germline gene at one end, perhaps through a read error. This sequence joins TRBV7-2 and TRBJ2-3; a possible D gene is TRBD1 (5 bases). CDR1 and CDR2 (germline): SGHTA, FQGNSA. This CDR3 has 14 amino acids. CDR3 in amino acids: CASSLGIGTGTQYF. The CDR3 DNA follows: TGTGCCAGCAGCTTAGGGATCGGCACAGGTACGCAGTATTTT.

The chain carries TRBV20-1 and TRBJ2-7; 8 nucleotides match TRBD1. This CDR3 has 12 residues. Germline V gene data show CDR1 as DFQATT and CDR2 as SNEGSKA (reference sequence). V lost 6 bases and J lost 3; bases outside the gene matches: 4. In nucleotides, the CDR3 is TGCAGTGCCCCCGGGACAGGCTACGAGCAGTACTTC. Protein: CSAPGTGYEQYF.